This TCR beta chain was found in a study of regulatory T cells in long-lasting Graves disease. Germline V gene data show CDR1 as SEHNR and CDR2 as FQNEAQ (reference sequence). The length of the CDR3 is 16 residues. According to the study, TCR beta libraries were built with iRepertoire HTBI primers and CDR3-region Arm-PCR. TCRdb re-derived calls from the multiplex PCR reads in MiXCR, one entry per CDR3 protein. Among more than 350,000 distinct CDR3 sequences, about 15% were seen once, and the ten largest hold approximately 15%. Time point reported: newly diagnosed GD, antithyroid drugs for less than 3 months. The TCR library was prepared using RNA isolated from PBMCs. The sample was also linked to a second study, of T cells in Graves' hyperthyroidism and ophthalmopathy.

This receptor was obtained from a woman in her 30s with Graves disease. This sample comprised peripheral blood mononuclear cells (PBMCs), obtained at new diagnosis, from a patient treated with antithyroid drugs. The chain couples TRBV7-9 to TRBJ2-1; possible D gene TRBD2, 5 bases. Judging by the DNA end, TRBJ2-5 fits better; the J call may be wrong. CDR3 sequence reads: CASSRTSRGRWETQYF. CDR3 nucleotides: TGTGCCAGCAGCCGGACCAGCCGGGGTCGGTGGGAGACCCAGTACTTC.